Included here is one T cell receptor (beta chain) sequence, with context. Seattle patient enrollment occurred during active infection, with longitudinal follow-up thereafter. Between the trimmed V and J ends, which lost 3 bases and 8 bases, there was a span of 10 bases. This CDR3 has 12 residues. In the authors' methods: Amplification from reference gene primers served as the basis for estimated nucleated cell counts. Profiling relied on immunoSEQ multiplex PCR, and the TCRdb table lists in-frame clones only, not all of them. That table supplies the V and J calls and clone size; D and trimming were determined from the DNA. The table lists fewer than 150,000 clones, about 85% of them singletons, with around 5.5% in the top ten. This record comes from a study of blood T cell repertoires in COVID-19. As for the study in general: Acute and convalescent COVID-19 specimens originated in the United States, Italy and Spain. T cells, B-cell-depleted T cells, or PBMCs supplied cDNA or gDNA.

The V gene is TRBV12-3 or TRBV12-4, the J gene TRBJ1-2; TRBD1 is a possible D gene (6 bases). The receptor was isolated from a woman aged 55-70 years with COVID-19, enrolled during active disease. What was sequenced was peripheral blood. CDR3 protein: CASSFAGVGYTF. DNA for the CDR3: TGTGCCAGCAGTTTTGCAGGGGTCGGCTACACCTTC.